This T cell receptor beta chain was sequenced during a study of shared clonotypes between healthy human individuals. Overall study: Per-donor plates numbered three CD4 naive, three CD4 memory, two CD8 naive and one CD8 memory.

The germline V gene has CDR1 ENHRY and CDR2 SYGVKD. The CDR3 runs 16 residues. The J segment lost 6 bases and the V segment lost 6 bases, leaving 15 bases of the junction unmatched. The run depth of the assay was deep. Original data processing: As immunoSEQ supplied junction-only sequences (without quality scores), filtering differed. TCRdb's copy holds only in-frame clones and misses some; the assay was immunoSEQ multiplex PCR. V, J and clone size are those of that table, while D and trimming were read from the DNA. In the table there are nearly 1,000,000 clones, over 75% of which are singletons. Caucasian adults living in Nashville, Tennessee, provided all samples.

The source material was memory CD4+ T cells sorted from blood. Noted subset: CD45RA-negative fraction. J is TRBJ1-2 and V is TRBV10-3; 8 bases fit TRBD1. This receptor was identified in a man between 18 and 29 years old in good health. This chain's CDR3 is CAISQSGGRVGDGYTF. The CDR3 nucleotides are TGTGCCATCAGCCAATCAGGGGGCAGGGTCGGCGATGGCTACACCTTC.